Listed below are T cell receptor beta chains from one sample, sequenced in a study of cytomegalovirus exposure and HLA in healthy donors. Assay: immunoSEQ multiplex PCR; the TCRdb copy retains only in-frame clones and omits some. This table holds about 120,000 clones, more than 85% found once. Sequencing used PBMCs. The receptors come from a man between 18 and 29 years old in good health and CMV-seropositive. Each CDR3 is given with its conserved first and last residue. The D gene is left open where the match is weak. Rows may omit the clone size; those that give it use once, few, many or a size class.

abundance	v_gene	len	d_gene	j_gene	CDR3aa	CDR3nt
-	TRBV5-6	19	TRBD2	TRBJ2-1	CASSLWARGDIYLYNEQFF	TGTGCCAGCAGCTTGTGGGCGCGGGGGGACATATACTTATACAATGAGCAGTTCTTC
-	TRBV7-6	13	-	TRBJ2-5	CASSLTGLQTQYF	TGTGCCAGCAGCTTAACAGGTTTACAGACCCAGTACTTC
-	TRBV6-6	15	-	TRBJ2-4	CASSTGPGGENIQYF	TGTGCCAGCAGTACAGGGCCTGGTGGCGAAAACATTCAGTACTTC
-	TRBV7-9	15	-	TRBJ2-5	CASSLADSLWGTQYF	TGTGCCAGCAGCTTAGCCGACAGCTTGTGGGGGACCCAGTACTTC
-	TRBV7-9	14	-	TRBJ2-7	CASSLLTGTYEQYF	TGTGCCAGCAGCTTACTGACGGGGACCTACGAGCAGTACTTC
-	TRBV10-3	15	-	TRBJ1-2	CAISAQTGGGYGYTF	TGTGCCATCAGTGCGCAGACAGGAGGCGGCTATGGCTACACCTTC
-	TRBV4-1	18	TRBD1	TRBJ2-3	CASSQEGAGTGGTDTQYF	TGCGCCAGCAGCCAAGAGGGGGCGGGGACAGGGGGCACAGATACGCAGTATTTT
once	TRBV5-4	14	-	TRBJ2-7	CAIPSRYPAYEQYF	TGTGCCATACCGTCGCGGTACCCAGCCTACGAGCAGTACTTC
-	TRBV6-4	14	-	TRBJ1-1	CASRIQAMNTEAFF	TGTGCCAGCAGGATACAGGCGATGAACACTGAAGCTTTCTTT
-	TRBV18	14	-	TRBJ1-1	CASSPGRENTEAFF	TGTGCCAGCTCACCAGGCAGGGAGAACACTGAAGCTTTCTTT
-	TRBV6-5	15	TRBD1	TRBJ1-5	CASTPAGTGVQPQHF	TGTGCCAGCACTCCGGCCGGGACAGGGGTTCAGCCCCAGCATTTT
-	TRBV28	15	-	TRBJ2-5	CASSIPGTQQETQYF	TGTGCCAGCAGTATACCTGGGACACAGCAAGAGACCCAGTACTTC
-	TRBV7-2	15	TRBD1	TRBJ2-3	CASSLGGQGGDTQYF	TGTGCCAGCAGCTTAGGGGGACAGGGAGGCGATACGCAGTATTTT
-	TRBV4-2	17	TRBD1	TRBJ1-3	CASSQIQTGVYGNTIYF	TGTGCCAGCAGCCAAATACAGACAGGGGTTTATGGAAACACCATATATTTT
-	TRBV28	14	TRBD1	TRBJ1-2	CASSAGGGLHGYTF	TGTGCCAGCAGTGCAGGGGGAGGCCTCCATGGCTACACCTTC
-	TRBV28	14	-	TRBJ2-1	CASSPVSAHNEQFF	TGTGCCAGCAGTCCCGTTAGTGCGCACAATGAGCAGTTCTTC
-	TRBV6-1	18	-	TRBJ1-2	CASSEVQRSVTKSYGYTF	TGTGCCAGCAGTGAGGTCCAGCGGTCAGTCACCAAATCCTATGGCTACACCTTC
-	TRBV4-3	20	TRBD1	TRBJ1-6	CASSLRRDRGEVSYNSPLHF	TGCGCCAGCAGCCTCCGCCGGGACAGGGGGGAAGTGAGCTATAATTCACCCCTCCACTTT
-	TRBV27	18	TRBD2	TRBJ2-3	CASSSQVLSGGGSDTQYF	TGTGCCAGCAGTTCCCAGGTGTTGAGCGGGGGGGGCTCAGATACGCAGTATTTT
-	TRBV4-3	19	-	TRBJ2-2	CASSQDGVYGGRRTGELFF	TGCGCCAGCAGCCAAGATGGGGTATACGGGGGGCGCCGCACCGGGGAGCTGTTTTTT
-	TRBV5-1	14	TRBD1	TRBJ2-7	CASSLGTGRSEQYF	TGCGCCAGCAGCTTGGGGACAGGGAGGAGCGAGCAGTACTTC
few	TRBV30	12	TRBD1	TRBJ1-2	CAWTSGQGSYTF	TGTGCCTGGACGTCTGGACAGGGAAGCTACACCTTC
-	TRBV29-1	13	TRBD1	TRBJ1-2	CSVDQTGDYGYTF	TGCAGCGTTGACCAGACAGGGGACTATGGCTACACCTTC
-	TRBV30	17	TRBD1	TRBJ1-6	CAWRMDRGGSYNSPLHF	TGTGCCTGGAGAATGGACAGGGGCGGGTCCTATAATTCACCCCTCCACTTT
-	TRBV2	14	-	TRBJ2-2	CASSEGQTRGELFF	TGTGCCAGCAGTGAAGGACAGACTAGGGGGGAGCTGTTTTTT
-	TRBV7-8	14	TRBD1	TRBJ2-5	CASSWDRVRETQYF	TGTGCCAGCAGCTGGGACAGGGTACGAGAGACCCAGTACTTC
-	TRBV5-4	14	-	TRBJ1-4	CASSFGGVDEKLFF	TGTGCCAGCAGCTTCGGGGGGGTTGATGAAAAACTGTTTTTT
once	TRBV5-1	15	-	TRBJ2-7	CASTPMVEGQYEQYF	TGCGCCAGCACCCCCATGGTGGAGGGGCAATACGAGCAGTACTTC
-	TRBV19	14	-	TRBJ2-7	CATSLIPGSYEQYF	TGTGCCACCTCGTTAATTCCGGGGTCCTACGAGCAGTACTTC
-	TRBV28	19	TRBD2	TRBJ2-5	CASSLPSSGGDWYQETQYF	TGTGCCAGCAGCCTCCCGTCTAGCGGGGGAGACTGGTACCAAGAGACCCAGTACTTC
-	TRBV28	15	-	TRBJ1-1	CASTTVWGGNTEAFF	TGTGCCAGCACCACCGTCTGGGGGGGTAACACTGAAGCTTTCTTT
once	TRBV5-4	16	TRBD2	TRBJ2-3	CASSLVQRGTTDTQYF	TGTGCCAGCAGCTTGGTCCAGCGGGGGACCACAGATACGCAGTATTTT
-	TRBV6-6	15	-	TRBJ1-3	CASNPLGLTGNTIYF	TGTGCCAGCAATCCACTAGGACTTACTGGAAACACCATATATTTT
-	TRBV5-6	16	-	TRBJ1-4	CASSLLGPATNEKLFF	TGTGCCAGCAGCTTGTTGGGGCCCGCAACTAATGAAAAACTGTTTTTT
-	TRBV2	14	-	TRBJ1-4	CASSVGRGGEKLFF	TGTGCCAGCAGTGTTGGTCGAGGCGGTGAAAAACTGTTTTTT
-	TRBV5-4	16	-	TRBJ1-2	CASSLEVSGLGYGYTF	TGTGCCAGCAGCTTGGAGGTTTCAGGGTTAGGCTATGGCTACACCTTC
once	TRBV6-1	15	TRBD1	TRBJ1-3	CASTTGQSSGNTIYF	TGTGCCAGCACCACGGGACAGAGCTCTGGAAACACCATATATTTT
few	TRBV7-2	14	-	TRBJ2-7	CASSLVEGNYEQYF	TGTGCCAGCAGCTTAGTGGAGGGAAACTACGAGCAGTACTTC
once	TRBV7-2	15	-	TRBJ2-4	CASSPKQFPENIQYF	TGTGCCAGCAGCCCAAAACAGTTCCCCGAAAACATTCAGTACTTC
-	TRBV5-1	12	-	TRBJ2-7	CASRDQGYEQYF	TGCGCCAGCAGAGATCAGGGCTACGAGCAGTACTTC
-	TRBV10-3	15	TRBD2	TRBJ2-1	CAIGLAGSSYNEQFF	TGTGCCATAGGACTAGCGGGGAGCTCCTACAATGAGCAGTTCTTC
-	TRBV4-1	17	-	TRBJ2-1	CASSLRLGGGSYNEQFF	TGCGCCAGCAGCCTGAGACTAGGGGGGGGGTCCTACAATGAGCAGTTCTTC
-	TRBV4-1	13	-	TRBJ1-1	CASSLGQPTEAFF	TGCGCCAGCAGCTTAGGACAGCCCACTGAAGCTTTCTTT
-	TRBV5-4	14	-	TRBJ2-1	CASSLPTSYNEQFF	TGTGCCAGCAGCTTACCGACTAGCTACAATGAGCAGTTCTTC
once	TRBV7-9	17	TRBD1	TRBJ2-6	CASSTTQGAAGANVLTF	TGTGCCAGCAGCACCACACAGGGGGCGGCTGGGGCCAACGTCCTGACTTTC